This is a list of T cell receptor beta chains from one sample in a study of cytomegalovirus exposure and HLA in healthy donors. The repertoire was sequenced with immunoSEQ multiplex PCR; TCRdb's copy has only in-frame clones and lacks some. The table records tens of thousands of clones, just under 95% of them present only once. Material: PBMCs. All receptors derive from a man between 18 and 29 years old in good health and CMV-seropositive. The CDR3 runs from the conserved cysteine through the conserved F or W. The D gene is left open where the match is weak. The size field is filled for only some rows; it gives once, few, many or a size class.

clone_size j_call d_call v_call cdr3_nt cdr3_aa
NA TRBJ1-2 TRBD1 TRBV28 TGTGCCAGCAGTTTGCGGACAGGCTATGGCTACACCTTC CASSLRTGYGYTF
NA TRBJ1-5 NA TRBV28 TGTGCCCATTCCGGTAGCAATCAGCCCCAGCATTTT CAHSGSNQPQHF
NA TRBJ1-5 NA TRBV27 TGTGCCAGCAGTCGACAGGTGGGCAATCAGCCCCAGCATTTT CASSRQVGNQPQHF
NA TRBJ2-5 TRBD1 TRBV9 TGTGCCAGCAGCCGGCTACAGGGGCAGCTTGGTGAGACCCAGTACTTC CASSRLQGQLGETQYF
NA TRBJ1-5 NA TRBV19 TGTGCCAGTAGTGACGCCCCCGGGGGGGTCGGCAATCAGCCCCAGCATTTT CASSDAPGGVGNQPQHF
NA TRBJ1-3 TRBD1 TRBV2 TGTGCCAGCAGGGCCACAGGGGGGGGCTCTGGAAACACCATATATTTT CASRATGGGSGNTIYF
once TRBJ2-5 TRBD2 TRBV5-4 TGTGCCAGCAGCTCATCCCAGACTAGCGGGCACCAAGAGACCCAGTACTTC CASSSSQTSGHQETQYF
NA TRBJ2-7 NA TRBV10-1 TGCGCCAGCAGCCCCACCCGACAGGCTACCTACGAGCAGTACTTC CASSPTRQATYEQYF
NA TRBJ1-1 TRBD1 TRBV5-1 TGCGCCAGCAGCTTGGGCCAGGGGGCCGCTGAAGCTTTCTTT CASSLGQGAAEAFF
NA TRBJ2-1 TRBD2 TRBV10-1 TGCGCCAGCAGTGATCTAGCGGGAGAGGTAAGGGAGCAGTTCTTC CASSDLAGEVREQFF
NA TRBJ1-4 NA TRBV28 TGTGCCAGCAGAGACACTCCAACTAATGAAAAACTGTTTTTT CASRDTPTNEKLFF
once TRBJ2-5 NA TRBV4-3 TGCGCCAGCAGCCAGCAGAGGGTTCACAAGGGAGAGACCCAGTACTTC CASSQQRVHKGETQYF
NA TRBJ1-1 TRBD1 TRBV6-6 TGTGCCAGCAGCTATACAGGGGCTGGGACTGAAGCTTTCTTT CASSYTGAGTEAFF
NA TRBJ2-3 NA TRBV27 TGTGCCAGCAGTCGGATGACTAGTTCGACAGATACGCAGTATTTT CASSRMTSSTDTQYF
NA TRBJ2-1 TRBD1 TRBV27 TGTGCCAGCAGTCCAGGGGGCGCTGGGAACAATGAGCAGTTCTTC CASSPGGAGNNEQFF
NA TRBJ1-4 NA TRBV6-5 TGTGCCAGCAGTTACTCGCGGGAGAGGGGGTATCAACTGTTTTTT CASSYSRERGYQLFF
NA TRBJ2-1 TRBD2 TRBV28 TGTGCCAGCAGTCCCCGACTAGCGGGAAACAATGAGCAGTTCTTC CASSPRLAGNNEQFF
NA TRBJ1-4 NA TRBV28 TGTGCCAGCAGTCCTCCTTATGAAAAACTGTTTTTT CASSPPYEKLFF
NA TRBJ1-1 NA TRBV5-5 TGTGCCAGCAGCTTGGACGGACAAAACACTGAAGCTTTCTTT CASSLDGQNTEAFF
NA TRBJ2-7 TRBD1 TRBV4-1 TGCGCCAGCAGCCCCCGGACAGGGGGATACGAGCAGTACTTC CASSPRTGGYEQYF
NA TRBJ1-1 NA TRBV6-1 TGTGCCAGCAGTGAATTTGCTCAGGGCGCGGGACGCCAAAAGGGAGCTTTCTTT CASSEFAQGAGRQKGAFF
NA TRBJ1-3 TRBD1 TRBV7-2 TGTGCCAGCAGCTCGGGACAGGGAGCTGGAAACACCATATATTTT CASSSGQGAGNTIYF
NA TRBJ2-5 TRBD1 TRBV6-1 TGTGCCAGCAATCCGGGACAGCCACAAGAGACCCAGTACTTC CASNPGQPQETQYF
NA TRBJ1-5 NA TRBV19 TGTGCCAGTAGTATAGGGTTTTGGCGGCGTAGCAATCAGCCCCAGCATTTT CASSIGFWRRSNQPQHF
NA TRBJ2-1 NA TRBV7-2 TGTGCCAGCAGCTTTGGGCTAAACGCAAACAATGAGCAGTTCTTC CASSFGLNANNEQFF
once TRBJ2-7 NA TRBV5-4 TGTGCCAGCAGCGACGACAGATACGAGCAGTACTTC CASSDDRYEQYF
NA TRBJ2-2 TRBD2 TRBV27 TGTGCCAGCAGTCTGCTAGCGGGACCTCCCGGGGAGCTGTTTTTT CASSLLAGPPGELFF
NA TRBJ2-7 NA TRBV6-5 TGTGCCAGCATGCGGGGCGACAGGGCCTACGAGCAGTACTTC CASMRGDRAYEQYF
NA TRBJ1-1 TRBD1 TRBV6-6 TGTGCCAGCAGTAAATCGACAGGGTACACTGAAGCTTTCTTT CASSKSTGYTEAFF
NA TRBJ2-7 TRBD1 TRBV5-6 TGTGCCAGCAGCTACCGGACAGGGTACTCCTACGAGCAGTACTTC CASSYRTGYSYEQYF
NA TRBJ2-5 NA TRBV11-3 TGTGCCAGCAGCTTAGGGGCTCAAGACATGGAGACCCAGTACTTC CASSLGAQDMETQYF
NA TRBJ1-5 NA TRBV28 TGTGCCAGCAGTTTAGGGGGCCGGGCAAATTTTCAGCCCCAGCATTTT CASSLGGRANFQPQHF
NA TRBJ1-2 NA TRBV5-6 TGTGCCAGCAGCTTGCCAGGGGACGTTTATGGCTACACCTTC CASSLPGDVYGYTF